Here is one T cell receptor beta chain with its context. What it recognizes is unknown. This sample was included in a study of T-cell memory formation after mild COVID-19. 5'RACE, which relied on constant-segment primers, yielded TCR alpha and TCR beta cDNA libraries carrying sample barcodes and UMIs. Each CDR3 protein gets one entry after TCRdb re-called the 5' RACE reads with MiXCR. This sample has around 420,000 distinct CDR3 sequences, with roughly 24% found just once. Losses at the gene ends were 6 bases for V and 6 bases for J; bases not matched to a gene: 7. CDR3 length equals 14 residues. Germline V gene sequence: CDR1 LGHDT, CDR2 YNNKEL (reference sequence). Findings and caveats of the study: Pre-infection memory already had some responding clones, implying cross-reactive memory joined. Contracting CD4+ clones sat mainly in CM and EM; CD8+ in EMRA. Nothing confirmed that second-wave clones peaking on day 37 were specific for SARS-CoV-2.

The specimen was PBMCs or a T cell subset sorted from them (not recorded which). The TCR sequence derives from an adult woman who had mild COVID-19 (a few samples of this study predate the infection). Cell type and time point are not known. This sequence joins TRBV3-1 and TRBJ2-3; 9 bases align to TRBD2. The CDR3 DNA reads TGTGCCAGCAGTGGGCGGGGGGGCGCCGATACGCAGTATTTT. Translated, it gives CASSGRGGADTQYF.